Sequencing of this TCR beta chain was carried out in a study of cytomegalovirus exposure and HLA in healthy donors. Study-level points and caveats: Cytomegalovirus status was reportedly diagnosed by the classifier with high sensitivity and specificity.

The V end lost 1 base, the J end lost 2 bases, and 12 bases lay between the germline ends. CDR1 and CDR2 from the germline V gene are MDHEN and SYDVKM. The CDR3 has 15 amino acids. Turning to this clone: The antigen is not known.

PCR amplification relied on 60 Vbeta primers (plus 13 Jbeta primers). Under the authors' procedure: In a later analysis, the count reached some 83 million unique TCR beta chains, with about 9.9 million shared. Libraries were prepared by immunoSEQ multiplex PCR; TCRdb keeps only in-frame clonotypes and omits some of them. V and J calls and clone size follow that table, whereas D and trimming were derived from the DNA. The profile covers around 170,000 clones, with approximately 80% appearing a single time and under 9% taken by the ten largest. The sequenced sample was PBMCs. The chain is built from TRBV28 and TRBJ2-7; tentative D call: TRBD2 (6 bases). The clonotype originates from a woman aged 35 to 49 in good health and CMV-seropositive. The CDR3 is CASSLSSGQAYEQYF. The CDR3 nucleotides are TGTGCCAGCAGTTTATCCAGCGGGCAAGCCTACGAGCAGTACTTC.